These 8 T cell receptor beta chains were all obtained from the same sample, sequenced in a study of shared clonotypes between healthy human individuals. Here immunoSEQ multiplex PCR was the method, and the copy in TCRdb shows in-frame clones only, minus some. Found here are about 1 million clones, about 75% of them singletons; the top ten hold approximately 1.5%. The specimen sequenced was memory CD4+ T cells sorted from blood. This sample's subset: CD45RA-negative fraction. The receptors originated from a man between 18 and 35 years old in good health.

A single count supports this clone. CDR3 loop: CASSLSRTLTGELFF. CDR3 sequence (DNA): TGCGCCAGCAGCTTGAGCCGCACATTGACCGGGGAGCTGTTTTTT. V is TRBV5-1 and J is TRBJ2-2; no clear D. Germline V lookup: CDR1 SGHRS, CDR2 YFSETQ. The CDR3 has 15 residues. The V end was cut by 1 base, the J end by 5 bases, with 12 bases between.

This clone has only a few counts. The chain uses TRBV9 and TRBJ1-3, with TRBD1 matching over 8 bases. CDR3 length: 20 amino acids. Trimming took 4 bases from V and 1 from J; bases not matched to a gene: 19. Per germline, CDR1 SGDLS and CDR2 YYNGEE. The CDR3: CASSPYDRGFIRMSGNTIYF. For the CDR3, the DNA is TGTGCCAGCAGCCCCTACGACAGGGGATTCATCAGGATGTCTGGAAACACCATATATTTT. Full variable domain (rest looked up from reference TRBV9 and TRBJ1-3): DSGVTQTPKHLITATGQRVTLRCSPRSGDLSVYWYQQSLDQGLQFLIQYYNGEERAKGNILERFSAQQFPDLHSELNLSSLELGDSALYFCASSPYDRGFIRMSGNTIYFGEGSWLTVV.

The chain is built from TRBV19 and TRBJ2-1, with 8 bases identical to TRBD2. CDR1 is LNHDA, CDR2 SQIVND, per germline (reference sequence). Trimming took 0 bases from V and 8 from J; bases not matched to a gene: 9. The CDR3 contains 16 residues. The CDR3 is CASSIDTSGPPHEQFF. For the CDR3, the DNA is TGTGCCAGTAGTATAGACACTAGCGGACCCCCTCATGAGCAGTTCTTC.

The gene calls are TRBV5-4 and TRBJ1-2, with 7 positions matching TRBD1. CDR1 SGHNT and CDR2 YYREEE come from the germline V gene (reference sequence). V was clipped by 2 bases and J by 3 bases; unmatched bases: 4. This CDR3 has 14 amino acids. This CDR3 is CASSLNQGDYGYTF. DNA of the CDR3: TGTGCCAGCAGCTTAAATCAGGGGGACTATGGCTACACCTTC.

This chain connects TRBV6-6 to TRBJ1-5; 8 bases are shared with TRBD1. There are 15 residues in the CDR3. CDR1 is MNHNY and CDR2 is SVGAGI in the germline V gene (reference sequence). V lost 5 bases, J lost 7 bases, and 10 bases stayed unmatched. The CDR3 region has the DNA TGTGCCAGCAGTCTCGGGACAGGTGGGGGACAGCCCCAGCATTTT. Its translation: CASSLGTGGGQPQHF.

V is TRBV6-5 and J is TRBJ1-6; D gene uncertain. V was shortened by 5 bases and J by 11 bases, with 16 bases between the two germline ends. CDR1 is MNHEY and CDR2 is SVGAGI in the germline V gene. The CDR3 loop spans 14 amino acids. CDR3 sequence: CASSPGLAQPPLHF. CDR3 nucleotide sequence: TGTGCCAGCAGTCCCGGCTTGGCCCAACCACCCCTCCACTTT.

The CDR3: CASNSLGYEQFF. In DNA, the CDR3 is TGTGCCAGCAACAGTCTCGGGTATGAGCAGTTCTTC. The V gene is TRBV18, the J gene TRBJ2-1; no clear D. Looked up from germline, CDR1 is KGHSH and CDR2 is LQKENI. The CDR3 spans 12 residues. Trimming took 8 bases from V and 8 from J, leaving 13 bases between them.

The J gene is TRBJ2-1, the V gene TRBV19; D call uncertain. This CDR3 comprises 12 residues. The V end was cut by 5 bases, the J end by 7 bases, with 9 bases between. The germline gives CDR1 LNHDA, CDR2 SQIVND (reference sequence). In DNA form, the CDR3 reads TGTGCCAGTAGTCAGTTTCGGAATGAGCAGTTCTTC. Translation: CASSQFRNEQFF.